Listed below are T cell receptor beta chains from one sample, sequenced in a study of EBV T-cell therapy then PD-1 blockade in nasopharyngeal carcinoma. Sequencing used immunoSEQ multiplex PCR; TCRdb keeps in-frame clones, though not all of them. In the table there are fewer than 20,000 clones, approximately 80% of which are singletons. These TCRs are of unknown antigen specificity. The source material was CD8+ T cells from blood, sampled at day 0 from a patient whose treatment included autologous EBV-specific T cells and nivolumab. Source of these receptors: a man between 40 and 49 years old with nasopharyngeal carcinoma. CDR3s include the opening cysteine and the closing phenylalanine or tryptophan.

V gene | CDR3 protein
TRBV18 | CASSPDRERFTDTQYF
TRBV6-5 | CASKVTGPNNEQFF
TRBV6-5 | CASSWTSGGANTQYF
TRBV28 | CATQKGTKNIQYF
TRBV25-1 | CASDSGEGTEAFF
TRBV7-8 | CASSTNNEQFF
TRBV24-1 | CATSSRDSSEKLFF
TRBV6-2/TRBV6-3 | CASSAGTVDTGELFF
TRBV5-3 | CARSLPQSSYNEQFF
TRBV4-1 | CASSQDVVGLAVDTQYF
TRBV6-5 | CASSYDDSGANVLTF
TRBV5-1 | CASSLAIGDEQYF
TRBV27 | CASSTGGSYEQYF
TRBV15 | CATSRGTGAYNEQFF
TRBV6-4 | CASSDGTHTGELFF
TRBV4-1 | CASSQDLDTFQETQYF
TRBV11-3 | CASSRGGTDREQYF
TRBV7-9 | CASSFLNSPLHF
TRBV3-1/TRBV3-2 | CASSQDGTGTGSNEQFF
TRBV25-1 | CASAAGDTQYF
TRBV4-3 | CASSQDSKRGDNTQYF
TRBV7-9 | CASSAWDRGNTEAFF
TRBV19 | CATEFPGGSGSPLHF
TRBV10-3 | CAISEDAEPYEQYF
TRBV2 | CASLWGRSGNTIYF
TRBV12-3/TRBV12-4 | CASQGDTQYF
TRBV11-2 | CASSLGPDKRPQHF
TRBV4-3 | CASSKLAGGQNEQFF
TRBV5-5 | CASSTRQGIGTDTQYF
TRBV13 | CASSPRGQAGANEKLFF
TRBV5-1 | CASSLEGQGALLTGELFF
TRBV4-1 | CAEHPLVRGRSSYEQYF